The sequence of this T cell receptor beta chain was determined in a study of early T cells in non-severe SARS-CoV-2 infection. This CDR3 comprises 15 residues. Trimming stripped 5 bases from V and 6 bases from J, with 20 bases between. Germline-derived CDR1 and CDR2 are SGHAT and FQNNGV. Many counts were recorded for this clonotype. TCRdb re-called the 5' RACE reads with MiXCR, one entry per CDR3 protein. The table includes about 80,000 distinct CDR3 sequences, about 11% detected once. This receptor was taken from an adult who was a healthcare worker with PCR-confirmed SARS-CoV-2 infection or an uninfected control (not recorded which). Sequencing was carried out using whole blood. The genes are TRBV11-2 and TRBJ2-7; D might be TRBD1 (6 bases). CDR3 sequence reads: CASSPSDGTLSEQYF. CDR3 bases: TGTGCCAGCAGCCCCTCAGACGGGACATTGAGCGAGCAGTACTTC.